This T cell receptor (beta chain) stems from a study of cytomegalovirus exposure and HLA in healthy donors. Study in general: The same platform was used for the 120 validation repertoires and the roughly 680 first-cohort repertoires, a later analysis reported. Whole-study results and caveats: The study labeled 164 TCR beta chains cytomegalovirus-associated. The authors confirmed in vitro that three CMV-associated chains were specific for CMV antigens.

A remark on this clone: Its antigen is as yet unknown.

This CDR3 spans 14 amino acids. V lost 6 bases to trimming and J lost 0 bases, with 11 bases between them. CDR1 is SGDLS, CDR2 YYNGEE, per germline. Clones were read by immunoSEQ multiplex PCR, and TCRdb kept only the in-frame ones, dropping some. The data hold approximately 82,000 clones, with 95% observed a single time. Input material: PBMCs. This receptor was identified in a young woman in good health and CMV-seronegative. V usage is TRBV9 and J usage is TRBJ2-3; D is unclear. CDR3 loop: CASTGVRSTDTQYF. CDR3 DNA: TGTGCCAGCACCGGAGTGCGGAGCACAGATACGCAGTATTTT. Full variable domain (missing parts from reference TRBV9 and TRBJ2-3): DSGVTQTPKHLITATGQRVTLRCSPRSGDLSVYWYQQSLDQGLQFLIQYYNGEERAKGNILERFSAQQFPDLHSELNLSSLELGDSALYFCASTGVRSTDTQYFGPGTRLTVL.